The 23 T cell receptor beta chains in this list originate from one sample, sequenced in a study of monozygotic twins with inflammatory bowel disease. TCRdb re-called the 5' RACE reads, yielding one record per CDR3 amino acid sequence without DNA. This sample's table has about 380,000 distinct CDR3 sequences. Specimen: blood. Every receptor here comes from a human donor with ulcerative colitis or Crohn's disease, or a healthy co-twin of an affected twin (not recorded which).

The V gene is TRBV18, the J gene TRBJ2-5. Germline V gives CDR1 KGHSH, CDR2 LQKENI. The CDR3 consists of 11 residues. The chain's CDR3 is CASSRQQTQYF.

CDR3 in amino acids: CASSLKLGDEQYF. V and J are TRBV7-2 and TRBJ2-7; no DNA is available, so the TRBD1 call from TCRdb remains unchecked. From germline, CDR1 is SGHTA and CDR2 FQGNSA. The CDR3 covers 13 residues.

The rearrangement joins TRBV21-1 to TRBJ2-7; TCRdb calls TRBD1, which cannot be checked without DNA. TRBV21-1 is a pseudogene locus. The CDR3 length is 17 residues. Here the CDR3 reads CASSKAPAHLPSYEQYF.

The gene calls are TRBV11-2 and TRBJ1-4; there is no DNA to check the TCRdb D call of TRBD1. This CDR3 spans 16 amino acids. Germline assignment: CDR1 SGHAT and CDR2 FQNNGV. The CDR3 reads CATPRDRATTNEKLFF.

V and J are TRBV6-2 or TRBV6-3 and TRBJ2-7. Germline CDR1 and CDR2: MNHEY and SVGEGT. The CDR3 totals 13 residues. CDR3 amino acids: CASSYLNTYEQYF.

V and J are TRBV7-9 and TRBJ1-5. Germline CDR1 reads SEHNR; CDR2 reads FQNEAQ (reference sequence). The length of the CDR3 is 12 residues. The CDR3: CASSLEPGPQHF. Variable domain in full (rest from reference TRBV7-9 and TRBJ1-5): DTGVSQNPRHKITKRGQNVTFRCDPISEHNRLYWYRQTLGQGPEFLTYFQNEAQLEKSRLLSDRFSAERPKGSFSTLEIQRTEQGDSAMYLCASSLEPGPQHFGDGTRLSIL.

The chain combines TRBV9 with TRBJ2-7. The CDR3 loop spans 13 amino acids. The germline V gene has CDR1 SGDLS and CDR2 YYNGEE. CDR3 loop: CASSVAPSYEQYF.

CDR3 region: CASSPRRGGPYEQYF. The chain combines TRBV6-5 with TRBJ2-7; lacking DNA, the TRBD1 call made by TCRdb goes unchecked. Germline V gives CDR1 MNHEY, CDR2 SVGAGI. This CDR3 has 15 amino acids.

V gene TRBV18 combines with J gene TRBJ2-3; there is no DNA to check the TCRdb D call of TRBD1. The CDR3 spans 14 residues. CDR1 and CDR2 from the germline V gene are KGHSH and LQKENI. The CDR3 loop reads CASSDSFSTDTQYF. The full variable domain, completed using reference TRBV18 and TRBJ2-3, is NAGVMQNPRHLVRRRGQEARLRCSPMKGHSHVYWYRQLPEEGLKFMVYLQKENIIDESGMPKERFSAEFPKEGPSILRIQQVVRGDSAAYFCASSDSFSTDTQYFGPGTRLTVL.

The chain uses TRBV10-3 and TRBJ2-2; the TCRdb D gene call, TRBD1, has no DNA to confirm it. Germline CDR1 reads ENHRY; CDR2 reads SYGVKD. The length of the CDR3 is 18 residues. Here the CDR3 reads CATTAGQASEGDTGELFF.

The rearrangement joins TRBV9 to TRBJ2-7; the TCRdb D gene call, TRBD1, has no DNA to confirm it. Germline-derived CDR1 and CDR2 are SGDLS and YYNGEE. This CDR3 has 15 amino acids. The CDR3 spells CASSAGQATSYEQYF.

CDR3: CASSLRQGLRSEQFF. The chain couples TRBV7-3 to TRBJ2-1; the D call of TRBD1 rests on TCRdb alone, since no DNA is present to check it. Germline V gene sequence: CDR1 SGHTA, CDR2 FQGTGA. The CDR3 spans 15 residues.

The chain combines TRBV6-2 or TRBV6-3 with TRBJ2-6; the TCRdb D gene call, TRBD1, has no DNA to confirm it. This CDR3 region has 15 residues. Per the germline V gene, CDR1 is MNHEY and CDR2 is SVGEGT. This CDR3 is CASTLRGFGANVLTF.

The chain carries TRBV4-3 and TRBJ2-1; TCRdb reports TRBD1, a call that lacks DNA to check it against. The CDR3 loop spans 16 amino acids. Germline values: CDR1 LGHNA, CDR2 YSLEER. CDR3 in amino acids: CASSQGLTVSVDEQFF.

V is TRBV19 and J is TRBJ1-2; TCRdb outputs TRBD1, but without DNA this stays unchecked. Germline V gives CDR1 LNHDA, CDR2 SQIVND (reference sequence). The CDR3 contains 17 residues. CDR3 sequence reads: CASSKGPAQTPNYGYTF. The whole variable domain, remainder taken from reference TRBV19 and TRBJ1-2, is DGGITQSPKYLFRKEGQNVTLSCEQNLNHDAMYWYRQDPGQGLRLIYYSQIVNDFQKGDIAEGYSVSREKKESFPLTVTSAQKNPTAFYLCASSKGPAQTPNYGYTFGSGTRLTVV.

The chain carries TRBV18 and TRBJ2-7; TCRdb's D gene call, TRBD1, goes unchecked for lack of DNA. The germline V gene encodes CDR1 KGHSH and CDR2 LQKENI. The CDR3 sequence is 15 residues long. The CDR3 here is CASSPLGTGSYEQYF.

V and J are TRBV11-2 and TRBJ2-5; TCRdb proposes TRBD1, but this gene call is untestable without DNA. The CDR3 extends over 16 amino acids. Germline V gene data show CDR1 as SGHAT and CDR2 as FQNNGV. The CDR3 sequence is CASSFPDGGGWETQYF.

The rearrangement links TRBV27 to TRBJ2-3; TCRdb proposes TRBD2, but this gene call is untestable without DNA. CDR3 length: 17 amino acids. Germline V gives CDR1 MNHEY, CDR2 SMNVEV (reference sequence). CDR3 protein: CASSLGLTSGSTDTQYF.

The gene calls are TRBV24-1 and TRBJ1-1. This CDR3 contains 14 residues. Germline assignment: CDR1 KGHDR and CDR2 SFDVKD. CDR3 sequence reads: CATSEEGENTEAFF.

The chain has TRBV18 and TRBJ2-1. Germline CDR1 reads KGHSH; CDR2 reads LQKENI. CDR3 length: 13 residues. CDR3: CASSPIRDNEQFF. The full variable domain, completed using reference TRBV18 and TRBJ2-1, is NAGVMQNPRHLVRRRGQEARLRCSPMKGHSHVYWYRQLPEEGLKFMVYLQKENIIDESGMPKERFSAEFPKEGPSILRIQQVVRGDSAAYFCASSPIRDNEQFFGPGTRLTVL.

This chain uses TRBV5-1 with TRBJ2-1; TCRdb gives TRBD1 as the D gene, but with no DNA this cannot be confirmed. Germline-derived CDR1 and CDR2 are SGHRS and YFSETQ. This CDR3 comprises 16 residues. This CDR3 is CASSLGWETGNNEQFF.

This chain connects TRBV5-6 to TRBJ2-3; TCRdb proposes TRBD1, but this gene call is untestable without DNA. This CDR3 spans 15 amino acids. In germline, CDR1 is SGHDT, CDR2 YYEEEE. The CDR3 here is CASSLLDTDTDTQYF.

The chain links TRBV6-6 to TRBJ1-1. Germline-derived CDR1 and CDR2 are MNHNY and SVGAGI (reference sequence). This CDR3 has 14 residues. The CDR3 loop is CASSTQDLNTEAFF.